Listed below are T cell receptor beta chains from one sample, sequenced in a study of radiotherapy plus CTLA-4 blockade in lung cancer. The protocol was immunoSEQ multiplex PCR, while the TCRdb copy is restricted to in-frame clones and leaves out a portion. This sample yields around 29,000 clones, of which over 75% are seen a single time; around 23% belongs to the top ten. Sequencing was performed on peripheral blood, taken from a patient treated with radiotherapy plus ipilimumab. The source is a human donor with non-small cell lung cancer that progressed on radiotherapy plus ipilimumab. The CDR3 runs from the conserved cysteine through the conserved F or W. The order of the fields is CDR3 protein, CDR3 DNA, D gene, J gene, clone size, V gene. A D gene is named only where the DNA matches it firmly. Size values are once, few and many counts, or a class for expanded clones, and some rows have none.

CDR3: CASSPGTYEQYF; DNA: TGTGCCAGCAGCCCCGGTACTTACGAGCAGTACTTC; D: -; J: TRBJ2-7; size: -; V: TRBV7-8
CDR3: CASSRQGGDQPQHF; DNA: TGTGCCAGCAGTCGACAGGGGGGGGATCAGCCCCAGCATTTT; D: TRBD1; J: TRBJ1-5; size: -; V: TRBV6-1
CDR3: CASKGANYGYTF; DNA: TGTGCCAGCAAGGGAGCCAACTATGGCTACACCTTC; D: -; J: TRBJ1-2; size: few; V: TRBV6-1
CDR3: CASSVTQTVTEAFF; DNA: TGTGCCAGCAGCGTGACTCAGACAGTCACTGAAGCTTTCTTT; D: -; J: TRBJ1-1; size: -; V: TRBV9
CDR3: CSVLDSYTEAFF; DNA: TGCAGCGTCCTGGACAGCTACACTGAGGCTTTCTTT; D: -; J: TRBJ1-1; size: -; V: TRBV29-1
CDR3: CASCSWGQINEKLFF; DNA: TGTGCCAGCTGCTCCTGGGGGCAGATTAATGAAAAACTGTTTTTT; D: -; J: TRBJ1-4; size: -; V: TRBV5-5
CDR3: CASALSGTPNTEAFF; DNA: TGTGCCAGCGCCCTCTCCGGGACACCTAACACTGAAGCTTTCTTT; D: -; J: TRBJ1-1; size: -; V: TRBV14
CDR3: CASSRAPGQGANGYTF; DNA: TGTGCCAGCAGCCGAGCACCGGGACAGGGGGCAAATGGCTACACCTTC; D: TRBD1; J: TRBJ1-2; size: -; V: TRBV7-2
CDR3: CASSPAGGRTDTQYF; DNA: TGTGCCAGCAGCCCAGCGGGGGGGCGGACAGATACGCAGTATTTT; D: TRBD2; J: TRBJ2-3; size: -; V: TRBV5-4
CDR3: CASRPDREMGYNSPLHF; DNA: TGTGCCAGCAGACCCGACAGGGAGATGGGTTATAATTCACCCCTCCACTTT; D: TRBD1; J: TRBJ1-6; size: -; V: TRBV27
CDR3: CASSLIRNDEQYF; DNA: TGTGCCAGCAGCTTAATCAGGAACGACGAGCAGTACTTC; D: -; J: TRBJ2-7; size: -; V: TRBV11-2
CDR3: CASSGGTGVRNTEAFF; DNA: TGTGCCAGCAGCGGGGGGACAGGGGTAAGGAACACTGAAGCTTTCTTT; D: TRBD1; J: TRBJ1-1; size: -; V: TRBV13
CDR3: CASSRTGQANSPLHF; DNA: TGTGCCAGCAGCCGAACGGGACAGGCCAATTCACCCCTCCACTTT; D: TRBD1; J: TRBJ1-6; size: -; V: TRBV7-3
CDR3: CASSAGQRNTEAFF; DNA: TGTGCCAGCAGCGCGGGACAGAGGAACACTGAAGCTTTCTTT; D: TRBD1; J: TRBJ1-1; size: -; V: TRBV9
CDR3: CASSDRVYTGELFF; DNA: TGCGCCAGCAGCGACAGGGTCTACACCGGGGAGCTGTTTTTT; D: TRBD1; J: TRBJ2-2; size: -; V: TRBV23-1
CDR3: CASSFPLAGGTDTQYF; DNA: TGTGCCAGCAGCTTCCCACTAGCGGGGGGCACAGATACGCAGTATTTT; D: TRBD2; J: TRBJ2-3; size: -; V: TRBV5-8
CDR3: CASSLDWGGRNDGYTF; DNA: TGTGCCAGCAGCTTAGATTGGGGGGGGCGCAACGATGGCTACACCTTC; D: -; J: TRBJ1-2; size: -; V: TRBV11-2
CDR3: CSASGDEQYF; DNA: TGCAGTGCTAGCGGGGACGAGCAGTACTTC; D: -; J: TRBJ2-7; size: -; V: TRBV20-1
CDR3: CASSIQASGGQETQYF; DNA: TGTGCCAGTAGTATTCAGGCTAGCGGGGGCCAAGAGACCCAGTACTTC; D: TRBD2; J: TRBJ2-5; size: -; V: TRBV19
CDR3: CASSFSSTGEARIQYF; DNA: TGCGCCAGCAGCTTCTCGTCCACGGGGGAGGCGAGGATTCAGTACTTC; D: -; J: TRBJ2-4; size: -; V: TRBV5-1
CDR3: CASSLWGLAGANEQFF; DNA: TGTGCCAGCAGTTTATGGGGACTAGCGGGGGCCAATGAGCAGTTCTTC; D: TRBD2; J: TRBJ2-1; size: once; V: TRBV27
CDR3: CASSQVAGHTGNTIYF; DNA: TGCGCCAGCAGCCAAGTAGCAGGGCATACTGGAAACACCATATATTTT; D: -; J: TRBJ1-3; size: few; V: TRBV4-3
CDR3: CAISGHSTGGNEQFF; DNA: TGTGCCATCAGTGGCCACTCGACAGGGGGCAATGAGCAGTTCTTC; D: TRBD1; J: TRBJ2-1; size: -; V: TRBV10-3
CDR3: CASSQQRGGKETQYF; DNA: TGTGCCAGCAGCCAACAGCGGGGGGGCAAGGAGACCCAGTACTTC; D: TRBD2; J: TRBJ2-5; size: -; V: TRBV13
CDR3: CASSYLGGGNTIYF; DNA: TGTGCCAGCAGTTACCTGGGCGGAGGGAACACCATATATTTT; D: -; J: TRBJ1-3; size: -; V: TRBV6-5
CDR3: CASSMEGVPNYGYTF; DNA: TGTGCCAGTAGTATGGAAGGGGTCCCAAACTATGGCTACACCTTC; D: -; J: TRBJ1-2; size: -; V: TRBV19
CDR3: CASSIQGLGYQETQYF; DNA: TGTGCCAGCAGCATACAGGGTTTGGGGTACCAAGAGACCCAGTACTTC; D: -; J: TRBJ2-5; size: -; V: TRBV11-3
CDR3: CASRWLNEQFF; DNA: TGTGCCTCCCGATGGCTCAATGAGCAGTTCTTC; D: -; J: TRBJ2-1; size: few; V: TRBV7-9
CDR3: CASSLDWAAGELFF; DNA: TGTGCCAGCAGCTTAGATTGGGCCGCCGGGGAGCTGTTTTTT; D: -; J: TRBJ2-2; size: -; V: TRBV11-2
CDR3: CASSVGLAGGRNEQFF; DNA: TGTGCCAGCAGCGTAGGACTAGCGGGGGGGCGCAATGAGCAGTTCTTC; D: TRBD2; J: TRBJ2-1; size: few; V: TRBV9
CDR3: CASSQDIVRTGVSTEAFF; DNA: TGCGCCAGCAGCCAAGATATCGTCAGGACAGGCGTCTCCACTGAAGCTTTCTTT; D: TRBD1; J: TRBJ1-1; size: few; V: TRBV4-3
CDR3: CASSYSTSGGVDEQYF; DNA: TGTGCCAGCAGTTACTCTACTAGCGGGGGGGTCGACGAGCAGTACTTC; D: TRBD2; J: TRBJ2-7; size: -; V: TRBV6-5
CDR3: CAITGDLSSGNTIYF; DNA: TGTGCCATCACCGGGGACTTATCCTCTGGAAACACCATATATTTT; D: -; J: TRBJ1-3; size: -; V: TRBV10-3
CDR3: CASRTTGVTGELFF; DNA: TGTGCCAGCAGAACGACAGGGGTCACCGGGGAGCTGTTTTTT; D: TRBD1; J: TRBJ2-2; size: -; V: TRBV28
CDR3: CASRVATNEKLFF; DNA: TGTGCCAGCCGGGTTGCAACTAATGAAAAACTGTTTTTT; D: -; J: TRBJ1-4; size: -; V: TRBV6-6
CDR3: CASSVRDYRPQYF; DNA: TGTGCCAGCAGTGTTCGGGACTACCGCCCGCAGTACTTC; D: TRBD2; J: TRBJ2-7; size: -; V: TRBV2
CDR3: CASRAGTSGRGQFF; DNA: TGCGCCAGCAGGGCCGGGACTAGCGGAAGGGGGCAGTTCTTC; D: TRBD2; J: TRBJ2-1; size: -; V: TRBV10-2
CDR3: CASSLSGGAYNEQFF; DNA: TGTGCCAGCAGCCTTAGCGGGGGCGCCTACAATGAGCAGTTCTTC; D: TRBD2; J: TRBJ2-1; size: -; V: TRBV9